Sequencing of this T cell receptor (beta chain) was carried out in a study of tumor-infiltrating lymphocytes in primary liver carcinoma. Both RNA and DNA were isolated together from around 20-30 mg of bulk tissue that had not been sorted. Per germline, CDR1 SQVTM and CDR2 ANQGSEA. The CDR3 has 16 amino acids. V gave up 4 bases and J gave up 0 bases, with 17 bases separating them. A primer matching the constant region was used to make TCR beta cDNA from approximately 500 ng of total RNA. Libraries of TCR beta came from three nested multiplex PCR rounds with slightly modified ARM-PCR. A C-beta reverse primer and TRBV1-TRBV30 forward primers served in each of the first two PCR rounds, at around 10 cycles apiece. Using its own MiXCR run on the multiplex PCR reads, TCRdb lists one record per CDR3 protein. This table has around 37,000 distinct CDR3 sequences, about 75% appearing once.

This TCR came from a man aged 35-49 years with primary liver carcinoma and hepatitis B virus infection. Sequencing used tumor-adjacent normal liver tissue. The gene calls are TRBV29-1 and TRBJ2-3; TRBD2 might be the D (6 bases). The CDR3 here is CSVAGVEGRSTDTQYF. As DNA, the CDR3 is TGCAGCGTTGCGGGAGTGGAAGGACGTAGCACAGATACGCAGTATTTT.